These T cell receptor beta chains were read from a single sample in a study of shared clonotypes between healthy human individuals. The table came from immunoSEQ multiplex PCR; TCRdb's copy has only in-frame clones and leaves some out. The data hold hundreds of thousands of clones, with around 95% observed a single time. Sequences were obtained from naive CD8+ T cells sorted from blood. Every receptor here comes from a young woman in good health. The CDR3 runs from the conserved cysteine through the conserved F or W. A D gene is named only where the DNA matches it firmly. For some rows the clone size is stated as once, few or many, or as a class when expanded; others skip it.

CDR3 DNA | CDR3 protein | D gene | J gene | V gene | clone size
TGTGCCAGCAGTTTATCCTCCCCCTCCTACGAGCAGTACTTC | CASSLSSPSYEQYF | - | TRBJ2-7 | TRBV27 | -
TGTGCCAGCAGTGACCTCAGGGGAAGAGGGGAAAAACTGTTTTTT | CASSDLRGRGEKLFF | - | TRBJ1-4 | TRBV2 | -
TGTGCCAGCAGTTTATCTGGGACAGGCAACTATGGCTACACCTTC | CASSLSGTGNYGYTF | TRBD1 | TRBJ1-2 | TRBV27 | once
TGTGCCAGCAGTTACTCGACCCACGAGCAGTACTTC | CASSYSTHEQYF | - | TRBJ2-7 | TRBV6-6 | -
TGTGCCATCAGCCCCCGGACAGCGTTTAGCTCTGGGGCCAACGTCCTGACTTTC | CAISPRTAFSSGANVLTF | - | TRBJ2-6 | TRBV10-3 | -
TGCGCCAGCAGGGAAGCGGGAGGGCCAGATACGCAGTATTTT | CASREAGGPDTQYF | TRBD2 | TRBJ2-3 | TRBV10-2 | once
TGCGCCAGCAGTGATCAAGGACTAGCGGGATTCAATGAGCAGTTCTTC | CASSDQGLAGFNEQFF | TRBD2 | TRBJ2-1 | TRBV10-1 | -
TGTGCCTGGAGTGGGGACCCCCGACCTACGGATGAGCAGTTCTTC | CAWSGDPRPTDEQFF | - | TRBJ2-1 | TRBV30 | -
TGTGCCATTGCCCCAGCGGGAGAAACCGGGGAGCTGTTTTTT | CAIAPAGETGELFF | TRBD2 | TRBJ2-2 | TRBV10-3 | -
TGTGCCAGCAGTTACGGTCCGGCCTACGAGCAGTACTTC | CASSYGPAYEQYF | - | TRBJ2-7 | TRBV6-6 | -
TGTGCCAGCAGCAGGTCATGGCGGCCCACAGATACGCAGTATTTT | CASSRSWRPTDTQYF | - | TRBJ2-3 | TRBV6-5 | -
TGTGCCAGCAGCGGGGGAGGGTTCTCCTACGAGCAGTACTTC | CASSGGGFSYEQYF | TRBD2 | TRBJ2-7 | TRBV2 | -
TGTGCCAGCAGCTACCGCCTAGCGGGAGGAGCAGATACGCAGTATTTT | CASSYRLAGGADTQYF | TRBD2 | TRBJ2-3 | TRBV14 | -
TGTGCCAGCAGCTTAGGTGCCCGCGGCACAGATACGCAGTATTTT | CASSLGARGTDTQYF | - | TRBJ2-3 | TRBV13 | -
TGTGCCAGTAGTATGTGGGGAGGGGGTCAGCCCCAGCATTTT | CASSMWGGGQPQHF | - | TRBJ1-5 | TRBV19 | -
TGTGCCAGCAGTCCCCAGGGAGAATACGAGCAGTACTTC | CASSPQGEYEQYF | - | TRBJ2-7 | TRBV25-1 | -
TGTGCCAGCAGTTTACTAGCGGGAGGGCCGGGGTTGTCAGATACGCAGTATTTT | CASSLLAGGPGLSDTQYF | TRBD2 | TRBJ2-3 | TRBV27 | once
TGCAGTGCTCGGTACAATGAGCAGTTCTTC | CSARYNEQFF | - | TRBJ2-1 | TRBV20-1 | -
TGTGCCATCAGTGATGGGGAAGAGACCCAGTACTTC | CAISDGEETQYF | - | TRBJ2-5 | TRBV10-3 | -
TGTGCCAGCAGCTTATTTTTGGCGGGAGGCCAGTTCACAGATACGCAGTATTTT | CASSLFLAGGQFTDTQYF | TRBD2 | TRBJ2-3 | TRBV11-2 | -
TGTGCCAGCAGCCAGCAGACTAGTTGGCCTTACAATGAGCAGTTCTTC | CASSQQTSWPYNEQFF | - | TRBJ2-1 | TRBV4-2 | -
TGTGCCAGCAGCTTGCGGGACTACAATGAGCAGTTCTTC | CASSLRDYNEQFF | - | TRBJ2-1 | TRBV7-9 | -
TGCGCCAGCAGCCTGCGGCGGGCGGACACAGATACGCAGTATTTT | CASSLRRADTDTQYF | - | TRBJ2-3 | TRBV5-1 | -
TGTGCCAGCAGCCCGTCGGGACAGGGCGACTATGGCTACACCTTC | CASSPSGQGDYGYTF | TRBD1 | TRBJ1-2 | TRBV7-3 | -
TGTGCCAGCAGTTACTCGGCTAGCGATGCCTACGAGCAGTACTTC | CASSYSASDAYEQYF | - | TRBJ2-7 | TRBV6-5 | -
TGTGCCAGCTCACCACCGAAGGGGGTAGCCAAAAACATTCAGTACTTC | CASSPPKGVAKNIQYF | - | TRBJ2-4 | TRBV18 | -
TGTGCCAGCAGCCCCTGGGGTAGCGGGAGGGTCACAGATACGCAGTATTTT | CASSPWGSGRVTDTQYF | TRBD2 | TRBJ2-3 | TRBV5-4 | -